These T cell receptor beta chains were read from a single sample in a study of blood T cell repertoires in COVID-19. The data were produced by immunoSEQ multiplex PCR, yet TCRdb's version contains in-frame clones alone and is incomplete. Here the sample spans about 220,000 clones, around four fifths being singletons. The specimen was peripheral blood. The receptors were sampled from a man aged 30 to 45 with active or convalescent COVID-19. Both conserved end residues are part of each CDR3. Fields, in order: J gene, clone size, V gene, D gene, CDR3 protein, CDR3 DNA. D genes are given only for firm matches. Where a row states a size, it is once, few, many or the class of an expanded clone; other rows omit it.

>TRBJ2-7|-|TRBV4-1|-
CASSQVLAGAYEQYF
TGCGCCAGCAGCCAAGTGCTAGCCGGGGCCTACGAGCAGTACTTC
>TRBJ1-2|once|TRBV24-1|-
CATSGTETFYGYTF
TGTGCCACCAGTGGGACAGAGACATTCTATGGCTACACCTTC
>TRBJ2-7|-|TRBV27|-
CASSLSRLYRTQRDYEQYF
TGTGCCAGCAGTTTATCCCGCCTTTATCGGACTCAGAGGGACTACGAGCAGTACTTC
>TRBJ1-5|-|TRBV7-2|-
CASSLGQGRNQPQHF
TGTGCCAGCAGCTTAGGGCAGGGAAGGAATCAGCCCCAGCATTTT
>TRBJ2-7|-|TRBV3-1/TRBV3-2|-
CASSQSREQYF
TGTGCCAGCAGCCAGTCGCGTGAGCAGTACTTC
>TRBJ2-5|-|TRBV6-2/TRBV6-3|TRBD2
CASSRILAGGETQYF
TGTGCCAGCAGTCGCATACTAGCGGGGGGCGAGACCCAGTACTTC
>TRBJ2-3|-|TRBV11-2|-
CASSLVVKRTDTQYF
TGTGCCAGCAGCTTAGTAGTGAAACGCACAGATACGCAGTATTTT
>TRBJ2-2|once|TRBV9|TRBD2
CASSVAGGAFRAGELFF
TGTGCCAGCAGCGTAGCCGGGGGGGCGTTCAGGGCCGGGGAGCTGTTTTTT
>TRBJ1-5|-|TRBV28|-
CASSLPDRFARYIAINRPQHF
TGTGCCAGCAGTTTACCCGACAGATTCGCACGATACATAGCAATCAACCGGCCCCAGCATTTT
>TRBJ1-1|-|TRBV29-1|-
CSVGGGGPRAAFF
TGCAGCGTCGGTGGGGGGGGTCCACGAGCAGCTTTCTTT
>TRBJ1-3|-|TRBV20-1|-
CSARVGSTIYF
TGCAGTGCTAGAGTGGGGAGCACCATATATTTT
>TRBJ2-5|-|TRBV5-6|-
CASSTSGVLQETQYF
TGTGCCAGCAGCACCTCCGGGGTGCTCCAAGAGACCCAGTACTTC
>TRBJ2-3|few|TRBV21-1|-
CASSKRRLADTDTQYF
TGTGCCAGCAGCAAACGGAGGCTAGCGGACACAGATACGCAGTATTTT
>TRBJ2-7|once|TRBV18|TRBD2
CASSPGGGPYEQYF
TGTGCCAGCTCACCAGGGGGAGGGCCCTACGAGCAGTACTTC
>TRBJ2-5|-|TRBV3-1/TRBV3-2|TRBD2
CASSQALAGGQETQYF
TGTGCCAGCAGCCAAGCACTAGCGGGGGGTCAAGAGACCCAGTACTTC
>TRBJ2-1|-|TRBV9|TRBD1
CASSVVPGQDPYNEQFF
TGTGCCAGCAGCGTAGTCCCTGGACAGGACCCATACAATGAGCAGTTCTTC
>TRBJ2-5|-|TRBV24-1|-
CATSDPDPGQTSPETQYF
TGTGCCACCAGTGACCCCGACCCGGGACAAACGTCGCCAGAGACCCAGTACTTC
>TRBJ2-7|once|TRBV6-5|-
CASRPIQGPEQYF
TGTGCCAGCAGACCGATCCAGGGCCCCGAGCAGTACTTC
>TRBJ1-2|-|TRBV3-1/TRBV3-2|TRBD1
CASSQDGQGWYGYTF
TGTGCCAGCAGCCAAGATGGACAGGGTTGGTATGGCTACACCTTC
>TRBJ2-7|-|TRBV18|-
CASSLLGGLGTLEQYF
TGTGCCAGCTCACTCCTCGGGGGGCTAGGGACCCTGGAGCAGTACTTC
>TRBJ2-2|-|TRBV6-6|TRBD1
CASRHTGGPNTGELFF
TGTGCCAGCAGGCATACAGGGGGCCCGAACACCGGGGAGCTGTTTTTT
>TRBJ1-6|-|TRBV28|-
CASTLEGVSPLHF
TGTGCCAGCACCCTGGAGGGTGTATCACCCCTCCACTTT
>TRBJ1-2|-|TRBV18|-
CASSPDTGDGYTF
TGTGCCAGCTCACCAGATACAGGTGATGGCTACACCTTC
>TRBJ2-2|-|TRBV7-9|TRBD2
CASLPVAGAANTGELFF
TGTGCCAGCCTCCCGGTAGCGGGGGCCGCTAACACCGGGGAGCTGTTTTTT
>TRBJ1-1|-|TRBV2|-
CASSRTVIMNTEAFF
TGTGCCAGCAGCCGGACAGTTATTATGAACACTGAAGCTTTCTTT
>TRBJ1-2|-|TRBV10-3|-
CAITRDTAASGYTF
TGTGCCATCACCCGAGATACAGCAGCTAGCGGCTACACCTTC
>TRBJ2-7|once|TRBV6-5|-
CASVNPYSYEQYF
TGTGCCAGCGTAAACCCCTACTCCTACGAGCAGTACTTC
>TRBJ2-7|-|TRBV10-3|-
CAISESGLLYEQYF
TGTGCCATCAGTGAGTCGGGACTCCTCTACGAGCAGTACTTC
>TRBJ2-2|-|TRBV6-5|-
CASTSLGGTGELFF
TGTGCCAGCACCTCTTTAGGGGGCACCGGGGAGCTGTTTTTT
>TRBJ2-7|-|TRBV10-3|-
CAISAGSYEQYF
TGTGCCATCAGTGCGGGCTCCTACGAGCAGTACTTC
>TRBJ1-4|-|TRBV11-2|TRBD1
CASSLDRGRVEKLFF
TGTGCCAGCAGCTTGGACAGGGGGCGGGTTGAAAAACTGTTTTTT
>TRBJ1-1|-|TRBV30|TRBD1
CAWTITGVYTEAFF
TGTGCCTGGACCATAACAGGGGTTTACACTGAAGCTTTCTTT
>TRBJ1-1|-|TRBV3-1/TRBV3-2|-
CASSQRGQITNTEAFF
TGTGCCAGCAGCCAACGAGGACAGATTACGAACACTGAAGCTTTCTTT
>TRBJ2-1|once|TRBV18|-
CASSPEGESDEQFF
TGTGCCAGCTCACCCGAGGGGGAGAGCGATGAGCAGTTCTTC
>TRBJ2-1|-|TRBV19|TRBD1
CASSVDRVNGEQFF
TGTGCCAGTAGTGTGGACAGGGTGAATGGTGAGCAGTTCTTC
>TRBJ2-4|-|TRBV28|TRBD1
CASSGLGGQGTGNF
TGTGCCAGCAGTGGACTGGGGGGACAGGGGACAGGGAACTTC
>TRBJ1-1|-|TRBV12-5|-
CASGPGRGNTEAFF
TGTGCTAGTGGCCCAGGGAGGGGGAACACTGAAGCTTTCTTT
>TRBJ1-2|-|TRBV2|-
CASMRVGYGYTF
TGTGCCAGCATGAGGGTTGGCTATGGCTACACCTTC
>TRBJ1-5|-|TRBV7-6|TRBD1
CASSPSTGVHQPQHF
TGTGCCAGCAGCCCGTCGACAGGGGTCCATCAGCCCCAGCATTTT
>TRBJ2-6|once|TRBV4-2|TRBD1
CASSQEWGQKSGANVLTF
TGTGCCAGCAGCCAAGAATGGGGACAGAAGTCTGGGGCCAACGTCCTGACTTTC
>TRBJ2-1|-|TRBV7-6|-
CASSSPGVSGYNEQFF
TGTGCCAGCAGCTCCCCAGGGGTTAGTGGGTACAATGAGCAGTTCTTC
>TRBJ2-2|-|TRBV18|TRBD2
CASSRVAGATNTGELFF
TGTGCCAGCTCACGGGTAGCGGGGGCGACGAACACCGGGGAGCTGTTTTTT
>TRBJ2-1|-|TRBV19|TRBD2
CASRLASLYNEQFF
TGTGCCAGCCGACTAGCGTCGCTTTACAATGAGCAGTTCTTC
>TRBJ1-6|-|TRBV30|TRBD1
CAWNDRADSPLHF
TGTGCCTGGAATGACAGGGCTGATTCACCCCTCCACTTT
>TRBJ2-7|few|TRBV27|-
CASSFNPSYEQYF
TGTGCCAGCAGCTTCAATCCCAGCTACGAGCAGTACTTC
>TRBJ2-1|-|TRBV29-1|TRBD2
CSVALAGGTYNEQFF
TGCAGCGTTGCTCTAGCGGGGGGGACCTACAATGAGCAGTTCTTC
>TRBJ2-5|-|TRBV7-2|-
CASSLRSTGPLQETQYF
TGTGCCAGCAGCTTGAGATCGACAGGCCCCCTACAAGAGACCCAGTACTTC
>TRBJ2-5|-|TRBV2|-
CASSDGRVTETQYF
TGTGCCAGCAGTGACGGCAGGGTGACTGAGACCCAGTACTTC
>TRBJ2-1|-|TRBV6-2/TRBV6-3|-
CASSYVYEQFF
TGTGCCAGCAGTTACGTCTACGAGCAGTTCTTC
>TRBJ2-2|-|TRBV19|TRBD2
CATKNPPTSGRYTGELFF
TGTGCCACCAAAAATCCCCCTACTAGCGGGAGGTACACCGGGGAGCTGTTTTTT
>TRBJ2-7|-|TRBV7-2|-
CASSPGGGPSYEQYF
TGTGCCAGCAGCCCTGGGGGGGGGCCGTCCTACGAGCAGTACTTC
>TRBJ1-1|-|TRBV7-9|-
CASSLARGQNTEAFF
TGTGCCAGCAGCTTAGCGCGCGGGCAGAACACTGAAGCTTTCTTT
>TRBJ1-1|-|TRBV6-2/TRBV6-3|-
CASSLQRWGAEAFF
TGTGCCAGCAGTCTACAACGTTGGGGCGCTGAAGCTTTCTTT
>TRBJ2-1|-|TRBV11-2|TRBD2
CASSRSGGVNEQFF
TGTGCCAGCTCTCGTAGCGGGGGGGTCAATGAGCAGTTCTTC
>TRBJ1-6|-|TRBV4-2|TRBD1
CASSQDSPHPGQGLGSPLHF
TGTGCCAGCAGCCAAGATTCCCCACATCCGGGACAGGGTTTGGGGTCACCCCTCCACTTT